This passage covers 8 T cell receptor beta chains from one sample sequenced in a study of T cell responses to AZD1222 COVID-19 vaccine. Using immunoSEQ multiplex PCR, the repertoire was profiled, and TCRdb retains in-frame clones only, with some absent. The data hold some 150,000 clones, with approximately 90% observed a single time. The source material was peripheral blood, sampled on day 0 of AZD1222 vaccination. Every receptor here comes from an adult in good health.

V is TRBV5-1 and J is TRBJ1-2, with 8 bases that match TRBD1. This CDR3 has 14 residues. V shed 0 bases, J shed 2 bases, and the junction held 0 bases outside the gene matches. The germline gives CDR1 SGHRS, CDR2 YFSETQ. The CDR3 coding sequence is TGCGCCAGCAGCTTGGGGACAGGGAACTATGGCTACACCTTC. Translation gives CASSLGTGNYGYTF.

This clone was detected once. V and J are TRBV13 and TRBJ2-1, with D perhaps matching TRBD2 (5 bases). Germline lookup yields CDR1 PRHDT and CDR2 FYEKMQ (reference sequence). The V gene lost 4 bases and the J gene lost 0 bases, with 10 bases spanning the gap. The CDR3 totals 15 residues. This chain's CDR3 is CASSWTLSSYNEQFF. CDR3 bases: TGTGCCAGCAGCTGGACTCTGAGCTCCTACAATGAGCAGTTCTTC. The full variable domain, its missing parts supplied by reference TRBV13 and TRBJ2-1, is AAGVIQSPRHLIKEKRETATLKCYPIPRHDTVYWYQQGPGQDPQFLISFYEKMQSDKGSIPDRFSAQQFSDYHSELNMSSLELGDSALYFCASSWTLSSYNEQFFGPGTRLTVL.

The rearrangement joins TRBV28 to TRBJ2-6; D is undetermined. Trimming cost V 1 base and J 1 base, with 8 bases left between them. Germline lookup yields CDR1 MDHEN and CDR2 SYDVKM. The CDR3 totals 16 residues. The CDR3 sequence is CASSLSVGSGANVLTF. The CDR3 region has the DNA TGTGCCAGCAGTTTATCCGTGGGTTCTGGGGCCAACGTCCTGACTTTC.

This clone appeared once. This chain links TRBV6-1 with TRBJ1-5; D is ambiguous. CDR3 length: 14 amino acids. Trimming cost V 3 bases and J 5 bases, with 11 bases left between them. Per germline, CDR1 MNHNS and CDR2 SASEGT. The chain's CDR3 is CASSEVVVDQPQHF. The CDR3 nucleotides are TGTGCCAGCAGTGAGGTCGTAGTGGATCAGCCCCAGCATTTT.

The chain carries TRBV19 and TRBJ2-2; no reliable D call. With 5 bases removed from V and 1 base from J, the gap between germline ends came to 5 bases. This CDR3 comprises 13 residues. Germline V gene data show CDR1 as LNHDA and CDR2 as SQIVND (reference sequence). CDR3 protein: CASSLGNTGELFF. CDR3 sequence (DNA): TGTGCCAGTAGTCTCGGGAACACCGGGGAGCTGTTTTTT.

The chain carries TRBV5-4 and TRBJ1-4; maybe TRBD1 (5 bases). Trimming removed 4 bases at V and 7 bases at J, with 23 bases between. Germline V gene sequence: CDR1 SGHNT, CDR2 YYREEE (reference sequence). This CDR3 spans 17 amino acids. The CDR3 DNA follows: TGTGCCAGCAGCCCGAGGATCGGGGACCGGTATGGTGAAAAACTGTTTTTT. This gives the protein CASSPRIGDRYGEKLFF. Based on the CDR3 plus reference TRBV5-4 and TRBJ1-4, the full variable domain is ETGVTQSPTHLIKTRGQQVTLRCSSQSGHNTVSWYQQALGQGPQFIFQYYREEENGRGNFPPRFSGLQFPNYSSELNVNALELDDSALYLCASSPRIGDRYGEKLFFGSGTQLSVL.

The rearrangement links TRBV5-4 to TRBJ2-7; 13 nucleotides line up with TRBD2. There are 15 residues in the CDR3. J was trimmed by 7 bases and V by 5 bases; bases with no gene match: 9. Germline V gene sequence: CDR1 SGHNT, CDR2 YYREEE (reference sequence). The CDR3: CASRSGTSGTSEQYF. In DNA, the CDR3 is TGTGCCAGCAGGTCAGGGACTAGCGGGACGAGTGAGCAGTACTTC.

This clone appeared once. The chain is built from TRBV27 and TRBJ1-1; D gene unclear. In germline, CDR1 is MNHEY, CDR2 SMNVEV (reference sequence). V gave up 2 bases and J gave up 4 bases, with 8 bases separating them. There are 13 residues in the CDR3. The CDR3 DNA is TGTGCCAGCAGTTTAAATTTGGGCACTGAAGCTTTCTTT. This sequence encodes CASSLNLGTEAFF.